A selection of T cell receptor beta chains follows, all from one sample in a study of glioma-infiltrating T cells. Each CDR3 protein gets one entry after TCRdb re-called the multiplex PCR reads with MiXCR. The sample lists some 110,000 distinct CDR3 sequences, 20% to 25% occurring once. The source material was glioma tissue, nonneoplastic brain tissue, or PBMCs (not recorded which). These receptor sequences come from a human donor with low-grade glioma or glioblastoma, undergoing nonglioma brain surgery, or in good health (not recorded which). CDR3s include the opening cysteine and the closing phenylalanine or tryptophan. Each record gives: V gene, D gene, clone size, J gene, CDR3 DNA, CDR3 protein. D genes are given only for firm matches. Clone size is shown for a subset of rows, as once, few, many or a class of expanded clone.

v_call: TRBV29-1
d_call: -
clone_size: few
j_call: TRBJ2-7
cdr3_nt: TGCAGCGTTAGGGACAACCTGAGCTCCTACGAGCAGTACTTC
cdr3_aa: CSVRDNLSSYEQYF

v_call: TRBV7-3
d_call: -
clone_size: many
j_call: TRBJ2-3
cdr3_nt: TGTGCCAGCAGCTTCCGCCAGGCGAACACAGATACGCAGTATTTT
cdr3_aa: CASSFRQANTDTQYF

v_call: TRBV29-1
d_call: TRBD2
clone_size: -
j_call: TRBJ2-3
cdr3_nt: TGCAGCGTTGCCCGGGGGAGCGGGAGGGGAGATACGCAGTATTTT
cdr3_aa: CSVARGSGRGDTQYF

v_call: TRBV2
d_call: -
clone_size: -
j_call: TRBJ2-1
cdr3_nt: TGTGCCAGCGGCCCGGGGCTAGCCTACAATGAGCAGTTCTTC
cdr3_aa: CASGPGLAYNEQFF

v_call: TRBV6-1
d_call: -
clone_size: many
j_call: TRBJ1-1
cdr3_nt: TGTGCCAGCAGTAAACCCCGGAACACTGAAGCTTTCTTT
cdr3_aa: CASSKPRNTEAFF

v_call: TRBV28
d_call: -
clone_size: many
j_call: TRBJ2-5
cdr3_nt: TGTGCCGCTAGGGGCCCCACAGCGTACCAAGAGACCCAGTACTTC
cdr3_aa: CAARGPTAYQETQYF

v_call: TRBV15
d_call: -
clone_size: few
j_call: TRBJ2-7
cdr3_nt: TGTGCCACCAGCCAGGACTCGAGCTCCTACGAGCAGTACTTC
cdr3_aa: CATSQDSSSYEQYF

v_call: TRBV6-1
d_call: TRBD1
clone_size: many
j_call: TRBJ1-2
cdr3_nt: TGTGCCAGCAGTGAATGGGAGACAGGGGACCAAGCTAACTATGGCTACACCTTC
cdr3_aa: CASSEWETGDQANYGYTF

v_call: TRBV7-2
d_call: -
clone_size: many
j_call: TRBJ2-2
cdr3_nt: TGTGCCAGCAGCTTAAGCAGCGCGAACACCGGGGAGCTGTTTTTT
cdr3_aa: CASSLSSANTGELFF

v_call: TRBV28
d_call: -
clone_size: -
j_call: TRBJ2-5
cdr3_nt: TGTGCCAGCAGTCCCACCCGGACGGCATGGCAAGAGACCCGGTACTTC
cdr3_aa: CASSPTRTAWQETRYF

v_call: TRBV12-3/TRBV12-4
d_call: TRBD1
clone_size: many
j_call: TRBJ1-5
cdr3_nt: TGTGCCAGCAGTTTCGGACAGGTTGGTCAGCCCCAGCATTTT
cdr3_aa: CASSFGQVGQPQHF

v_call: TRBV12-3/TRBV12-4
d_call: -
clone_size: -
j_call: TRBJ1-5
cdr3_nt: TGTGCCAGCAGTTTTGGGGCCCGGGGTCAGCCCCAGCATTTT
cdr3_aa: CASSFGARGQPQHF

v_call: TRBV29-1
d_call: TRBD1
clone_size: -
j_call: TRBJ1-1
cdr3_nt: TGCAGCGTTCGGACAGGGAACACTGAAGCTTTCTTT
cdr3_aa: CSVRTGNTEAFF

v_call: TRBV28
d_call: -
clone_size: many
j_call: TRBJ1-6
cdr3_nt: TGTGCCAGCAGTACCGCCAGGGACGGCTCACCCCTCCACTTT
cdr3_aa: CASSTARDGSPLHF

v_call: TRBV19
d_call: -
clone_size: few
j_call: TRBJ1-4
cdr3_nt: TGTGCCAGCGGACAGTATAATGAAAAACTGTTTTTT
cdr3_aa: CASGQYNEKLFF

v_call: TRBV7-2
d_call: -
clone_size: many
j_call: TRBJ2-1
cdr3_nt: TGTGCCAGCAGCGCTACGGACTTAACCTTATACAATGAGCAGTTCTTC
cdr3_aa: CASSATDLTLYNEQFF

v_call: TRBV28
d_call: -
clone_size: many
j_call: TRBJ2-3
cdr3_nt: TGTGCCAGCATCGGCCCCTTCGGGACAGATACGCAGTATTTT
cdr3_aa: CASIGPFGTDTQYF

v_call: TRBV6-6
d_call: -
clone_size: many
j_call: TRBJ2-1
cdr3_nt: TGTGCCAGCAGTTACGTCACTTTTGAGCAGTTCTTC
cdr3_aa: CASSYVTFEQFF

v_call: TRBV29-1
d_call: -
clone_size: -
j_call: TRBJ2-6
cdr3_nt: TGCAGCGTTACACCCTCTGGGGCCAACGTCCTGACTTTC
cdr3_aa: CSVTPSGANVLTF

v_call: TRBV4-3
d_call: TRBD2
clone_size: many
j_call: TRBJ2-1
cdr3_nt: TGCGCCAGCAGCCGCGTACTAGCGGGGGTCAACAATGAGCAGTTCTTC
cdr3_aa: CASSRVLAGVNNEQFF

v_call: TRBV5-4
d_call: -
clone_size: few
j_call: TRBJ1-2
cdr3_nt: TGTGCCAGCAGCCGGGAACTCTATGGCTACACCTTC
cdr3_aa: CASSRELYGYTF

v_call: TRBV2
d_call: -
clone_size: many
j_call: TRBJ2-5
cdr3_nt: TGTGCCAGCAGTGAAGAGGGGGAGTACCAAGAGACCCAGTACTTC
cdr3_aa: CASSEEGEYQETQYF

v_call: TRBV4-3
d_call: TRBD2
clone_size: many
j_call: TRBJ2-3
cdr3_nt: TGCGCCAGCAGCCAAGCTTGGACTAGCGGGAGAGGTACAGATACGCAGTATTTT
cdr3_aa: CASSQAWTSGRGTDTQYF

v_call: TRBV19
d_call: TRBD1
clone_size: many
j_call: TRBJ2-1
cdr3_nt: TGTGCCAGTAGTATCCCAGGACAGGCACTCAATGAGCAGTTCTTC
cdr3_aa: CASSIPGQALNEQFF

v_call: TRBV12-3/TRBV12-4
d_call: -
clone_size: -
j_call: TRBJ2-5
cdr3_nt: TGTGCCAGCAGTTTCCCCAGCCGTCAGGAGACCCAGTACTTC
cdr3_aa: CASSFPSRQETQYF

v_call: TRBV20-1
d_call: TRBD1
clone_size: many
j_call: TRBJ2-7
cdr3_nt: TGCAGTGCTGCTGGGACAGAATTCTACGAGCAGTACTTC
cdr3_aa: CSAAGTEFYEQYF

v_call: TRBV6-1
d_call: -
clone_size: -
j_call: TRBJ1-1
cdr3_nt: TGTGCCAGCAGTGAAGGATGGGCGTCGAGCACTGAAGCTTTCTTT
cdr3_aa: CASSEGWASSTEAFF

v_call: TRBV12-3/TRBV12-4
d_call: TRBD1
clone_size: few
j_call: TRBJ1-2
cdr3_nt: TGTGCCAGCAGTCTATTGGGACAGGGGGGGACCTATGGCTACACCTTC
cdr3_aa: CASSLLGQGGTYGYTF

v_call: TRBV19
d_call: TRBD2
clone_size: -
j_call: TRBJ2-5
cdr3_nt: TGTGCCAGTAGTTTCAGCGGGAGGCCTCCGTCCGAGACCCAGTACTTC
cdr3_aa: CASSFSGRPPSETQYF

v_call: TRBV25-1
d_call: -
clone_size: many
j_call: TRBJ2-7
cdr3_nt: TGTGCCAGCAGTGGAACCGGGCCGCCCCACGAGCAGTACTTC
cdr3_aa: CASSGTGPPHEQYF

v_call: TRBV2
d_call: -
clone_size: few
j_call: TRBJ2-5
cdr3_nt: TGTGCCAGCAGTTCGACCAATCGACAAGAGACCCAGTACTTC
cdr3_aa: CASSSTNRQETQYF

v_call: TRBV7-9
d_call: -
clone_size: many
j_call: TRBJ2-7
cdr3_nt: TGTGCCAGCAGCCCCCGGACTAACCCCTACGAGCAGTACTTC
cdr3_aa: CASSPRTNPYEQYF

v_call: TRBV7-2
d_call: -
clone_size: many
j_call: TRBJ2-7
cdr3_nt: TGTGCCAGCAGCCCCAGCTCGAGCTCCTACGAGCAGTACTTC
cdr3_aa: CASSPSSSSYEQYF

v_call: TRBV7-9
d_call: -
clone_size: -
j_call: TRBJ1-1
cdr3_nt: TGTGCCAGCAGACCCGACAGCCTGAACACTGAAGCTTTCTTT
cdr3_aa: CASRPDSLNTEAFF

v_call: TRBV3-1
d_call: TRBD2
clone_size: few
j_call: TRBJ2-3
cdr3_nt: TGTGCCAGCAGCCGGGAATTAGCGGGAAGCACAGATACGCAGTATTTT
cdr3_aa: CASSRELAGSTDTQYF

v_call: TRBV5-1
d_call: -
clone_size: -
j_call: TRBJ2-7
cdr3_nt: TGCGCCAGCAGCGAGCGGGTTCAAACCTACGAGCAGTACTTC
cdr3_aa: CASSERVQTYEQYF

v_call: TRBV15
d_call: -
clone_size: -
j_call: TRBJ2-1
cdr3_nt: TGTGCCGCCAGCCGAGGACTCGGGGTGGGAGCGGGTTTCAATGAGCAGTTCTTC
cdr3_aa: CAASRGLGVGAGFNEQFF

v_call: TRBV27
d_call: -
clone_size: many
j_call: TRBJ1-4
cdr3_nt: TGTGCCAGCAGCGGATTCCGGCAGGGGAGGGGGGAAAAACTGTTTTTT
cdr3_aa: CASSGFRQGRGEKLFF

v_call: TRBV5-4
d_call: -
clone_size: -
j_call: TRBJ1-1
cdr3_nt: TGTGCCAGCAGCGTCTTAGGGGGGTATGTTGAAGCTTTCTTT
cdr3_aa: CASSVLGGYVEAFF

v_call: TRBV10-3
d_call: TRBD1
clone_size: many
j_call: TRBJ1-3
cdr3_nt: TGTGCCATCAGTGGACAGGGCTCTGGAAACACCATATATTTT
cdr3_aa: CAISGQGSGNTIYF

v_call: TRBV12-3/TRBV12-4
d_call: -
clone_size: -
j_call: TRBJ2-3
cdr3_nt: TGTGCCAGCAGACGGGACACCACGCAGTATTTT
cdr3_aa: CASRRDTTQYF

v_call: TRBV4-2
d_call: -
clone_size: many
j_call: TRBJ2-3
cdr3_nt: TGTGCCAGCAGCCAGGATATAGAAGATACGCAGTATTTT
cdr3_aa: CASSQDIEDTQYF

v_call: TRBV28
d_call: -
clone_size: many
j_call: TRBJ2-4
cdr3_nt: TGTGCCAGCACCAGAGATGCATATCAGTACTTC
cdr3_aa: CASTRDAYQYF

v_call: TRBV6-1
d_call: TRBD2
clone_size: many
j_call: TRBJ2-5
cdr3_nt: TGTGCCAGCCTTGGACTAGCGGGAACTGGGACCCAGTACTTC
cdr3_aa: CASLGLAGTGTQYF

v_call: TRBV3-1
d_call: -
clone_size: -
j_call: TRBJ2-7
cdr3_nt: TGTGCCAGCAGCCATGGTTCTGTGCGAGGCGAGCAGTACTTC
cdr3_aa: CASSHGSVRGEQYF

v_call: TRBV14
d_call: -
clone_size: many
j_call: TRBJ2-7
cdr3_nt: TGTGCCAGCAGCCAAATTGGGACATCGGACCCCTACGAGCAGTACTTC
cdr3_aa: CASSQIGTSDPYEQYF

v_call: TRBV25-1
d_call: TRBD2
clone_size: medium-sized
j_call: TRBJ2-1
cdr3_nt: TGTGCCAGCAGTGAGTCCGGGACTAGCGGGAGTTACAATGAGCAGTTCTTC
cdr3_aa: CASSESGTSGSYNEQFF

v_call: TRBV29-1
d_call: -
clone_size: many
j_call: TRBJ2-6
cdr3_nt: TGCAGCGTGACAGGTTTCTCTGGGGCCAACGTCCTGACTTTC
cdr3_aa: CSVTGFSGANVLTF

v_call: TRBV29-1
d_call: TRBD1
clone_size: many
j_call: TRBJ2-3
cdr3_nt: TGCAGCGTTCGGGACAGGGGGGCAGATACGCAGTATTTT
cdr3_aa: CSVRDRGADTQYF

v_call: TRBV7-2
d_call: -
clone_size: many
j_call: TRBJ2-7
cdr3_nt: TGTGCCAGCAGCTCAGGTAGTGGGATCCTCGAGCAGTACTTC
cdr3_aa: CASSSGSGILEQYF